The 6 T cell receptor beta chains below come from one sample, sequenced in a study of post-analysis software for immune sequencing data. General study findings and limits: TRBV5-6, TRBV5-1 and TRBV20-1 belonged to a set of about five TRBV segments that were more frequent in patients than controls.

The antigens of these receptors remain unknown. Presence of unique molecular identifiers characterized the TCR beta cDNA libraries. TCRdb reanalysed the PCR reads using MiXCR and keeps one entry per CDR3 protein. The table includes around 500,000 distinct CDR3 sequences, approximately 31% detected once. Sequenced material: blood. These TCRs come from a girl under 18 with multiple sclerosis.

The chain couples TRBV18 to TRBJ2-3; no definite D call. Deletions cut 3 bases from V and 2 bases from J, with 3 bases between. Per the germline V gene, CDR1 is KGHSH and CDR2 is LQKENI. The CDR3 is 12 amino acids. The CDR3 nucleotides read TGTGCCAGCTCACCTATCACAGATACGCAGTATTTT. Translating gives CASSPITDTQYF.

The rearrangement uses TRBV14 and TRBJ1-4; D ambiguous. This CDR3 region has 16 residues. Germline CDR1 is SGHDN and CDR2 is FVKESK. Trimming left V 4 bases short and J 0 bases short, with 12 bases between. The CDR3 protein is CASSPLWTSTNEKLFF. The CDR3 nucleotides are TGTGCCAGCAGCCCACTCTGGACGTCAACTAATGAAAAACTGTTTTTT.

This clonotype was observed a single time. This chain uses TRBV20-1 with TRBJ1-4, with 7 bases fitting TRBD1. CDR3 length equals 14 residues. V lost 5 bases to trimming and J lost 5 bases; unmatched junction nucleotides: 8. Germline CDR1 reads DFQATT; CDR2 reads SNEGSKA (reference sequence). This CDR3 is CSARSGTENEKLFF. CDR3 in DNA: TGCAGTGCTCGGTCCGGGACAGAGAATGAAAAACTGTTTTTT.

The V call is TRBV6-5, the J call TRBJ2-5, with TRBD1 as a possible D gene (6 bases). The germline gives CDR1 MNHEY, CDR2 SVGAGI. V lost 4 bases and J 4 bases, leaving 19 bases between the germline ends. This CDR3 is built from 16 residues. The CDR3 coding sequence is TGTGCCAGCAGTTCATTACAGGGTCGGCGAGGAGAGACCCAGTACTTC. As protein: CASSSLQGRRGETQYF.

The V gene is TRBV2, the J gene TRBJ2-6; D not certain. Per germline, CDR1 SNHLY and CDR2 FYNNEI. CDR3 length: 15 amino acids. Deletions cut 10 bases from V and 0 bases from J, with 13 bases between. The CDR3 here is CATKSRSSGANVLTF. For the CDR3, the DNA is TGTGCCACCAAATCACGAAGCTCTGGGGCCAACGTCCTGACTTTC.

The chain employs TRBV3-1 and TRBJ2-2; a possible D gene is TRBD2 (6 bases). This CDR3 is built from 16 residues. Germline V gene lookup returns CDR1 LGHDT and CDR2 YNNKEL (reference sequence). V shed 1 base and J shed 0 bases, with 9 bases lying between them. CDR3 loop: CASSQAGGANTGELFF. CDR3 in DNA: TGTGCCAGCAGCCAAGCAGGCGGGGCGAACACCGGGGAGCTGTTTTTT.